Here is one T cell receptor beta chain with its context. This sample is drawn from a study of T cell changes during pregnancy in multiple sclerosis. Sequencing was performed with immunoSEQ multiplex PCR; in TCRdb, only in-frame clones are kept and a portion is missing. The sample has tens of thousands of clones, approximately 90% seen once. CDR1 is LNHDA and CDR2 is SQIVND in the germline V gene (reference sequence). Germline trimming cut 9 bases from V and 6 bases from J; bases unmatched to any gene: 11. The CDR3 extends over 14 amino acids. This receptor was identified in a female donor with multiple sclerosis, enrolled in a pregnancy study. The starting material was CD4+ T cells from peripheral blood mononuclear cells, obtained in the first trimester of pregnancy. The rearrangement joins TRBV19 to TRBJ1-5; 7 bases map to TRBD1. CDR3 in DNA: TGTGCCAGCCGAACAGGGGCCGGGGTTCAGCCCCAGCATTTT. Amino acids: CASRTGAGVQPQHF.